This TCR beta chain came from a study of early T cells in non-severe SARS-CoV-2 infection. V was clipped by 3 bases and J by 3 bases, with 8 bases between them. This CDR3 region has 13 residues. Per germline, CDR1 SNHLY and CDR2 FYNNEI. This clonotype was picked up many times. Attached unique molecular identifiers marked individual cDNA molecules. MiXCR was run by TCRdb on the 5' RACE reads, yielding one entry per CDR3 protein. The data show 60,000 or so distinct CDR3 sequences, with around 9.3% seen just once and roughly 18% held by the top ten. Sequenced material: whole blood. The TCR originated in an adult who was a healthcare worker with PCR-confirmed SARS-CoV-2 infection or an uninfected control (not recorded which). The gene calls are TRBV2 and TRBJ2-5; D possibly corresponds to TRBD2 (6 bases). CDR3 amino acids: CASSDPGEETQYF. The CDR3 DNA reads TGTGCCAGCAGTGATCCGGGAGAAGAGACCCAGTACTTC.